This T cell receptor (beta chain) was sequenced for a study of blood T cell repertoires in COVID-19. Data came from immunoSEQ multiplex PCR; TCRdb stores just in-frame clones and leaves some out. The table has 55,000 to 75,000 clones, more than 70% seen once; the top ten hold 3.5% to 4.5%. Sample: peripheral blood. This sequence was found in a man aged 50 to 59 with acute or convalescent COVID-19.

The CDR3 sequence: CASSGRDRGHTEAFF. CDR3 nucleotide sequence: TGTGCCAGCAGCGGTAGGGACAGGGGGCATACTGAAGCTTTCTTT. The V gene is TRBV7-9, the J gene TRBJ1-1; 12 nucleotides line up with TRBD1. V dropped 5 bases and J dropped 5; count of bases not matched to a gene: 6. The germline V gene has CDR1 SEHNR and CDR2 FQNEAQ (reference sequence). This CDR3 has 15 amino acids.